This T cell receptor (beta chain) stems from a study of cytomegalovirus exposure and HLA in healthy donors (TCRdb year 2017). Regarding the study in general: In an earlier analysis of roughly 500 of the donors, about 260 Gb of sequence data and approximately 100 million unique TCR beta sequences from roughly 180 million T cells were reported. An early release that covered about 600 HLA-typed donors contained around 300 gigabases of sequencing data and tens of millions of unique TCR sequences. The genetic ancestry cluster associated with self-reported Caucasian donors included 80% to 90% of the 398 genotyped donors. The study aimed to test whether signatures of past pathogen exposure could be identified by cataloging public T cell receptors. The T cell repertoires of under 700 subjects were profiled by immunosequencing and related to cytomegalovirus serostatus. A separate validation cohort of over a hundred different subjects was used in addition to the 666-subject first cohort. High-throughput TCR immunosequencing, statistical association of individual TCRs with disease status, and machine learning were combined to predict cytomegalovirus infection status. In a later analysis, previously published TCR beta repertoires from hundreds of donors were re-analyzed and high-resolution HLA genotyping was added so that TCR occurrence patterns could be studied. In the later analysis, no new phenotypic data were used to find candidate immune exposures; instead, reliance was placed on TCR beta sequences and their occurrence across donors. To decide whether each TCR beta V gene segment behaved as functional or pseudogenic, an earlier analysis of some 600 of the donors relied on high-throughput TCR beta sequencing. Donor age, sex, ethnicity and CMV serostatus were collected together with the repertoire data. Genome-wide SNP genotypes for about three fifths of the roughly 670 donors were used in a later genetic analysis, which treated that subset as a discovery cohort. All discovery cohort repertoires had been generated on a single sequencing platform. HLA typing included class I and class II loci at four-digit resolution. Typing coverage differed by locus: A, B, C, DRB1 and DQB1 were typed in roughly 620-630 donors, DQA1 in about 510, DPA1 in 600 to 610, and DPB1 in 400 to 480. Several DR-DQ haplotypes were treated as single units for association and clustering because of strong linkage in the cohort. Among 398 genotyped donors of the cohort, an average of around 240,000 unique TCR beta nucleotide sequences was sequenced per donor, of which about 18% were non-productive. What the research found in general, with its limitations: Roughly uniform sequencing depth across donors was assumed in presence/absence analyses, although this assumption may not hold. A later analysis found that most CMV-associated TCR beta chains appeared HLA-restricted, with HLA associations seemingly driven largely by CMV exposure. A later analysis reported that several top co-occurrence clusters appeared linked to parvovirus B19, influenza, CMV and Epstein-Barr virus. Strong co-occurrence of HLA alleles, especially DR and DQ, made assigning TCR associations to individual alleles difficult. In a later analysis, the rate of TCR association differed among HLA loci, with DRB1 alleles having the most associated TCRs and HLA-C alleles having the fewest. Specific HLA alleles were associated with roughly 16,000 TCR beta sequences at a false discovery rate of 0.05 in a later analysis. Linkage disequilibrium might explain the correlated functional status among segregating V segments, but an unknown experimental factor could not be excluded. A later analysis found that HLA-associated TCR beta chains were more clonally expanded and had lower generation probabilities than equally common non-associated chains. This cohort had only TCR beta chains sequenced, and the lack of alpha or paired-chain data limited which features could be detected. Because counts were too low, approximately 18 rarely observed V segments, including chromosome 9 orphons, were excluded from the earlier analysis of about 500 of the donors. In the study, roughly 160 TCR beta chains were listed as associated with cytomegalovirus. The 87-base-pair reads could not distinguish some IMGT-functional V segments, including TRBV6-2 and TRBV6-3, so those segments were excluded. In vitro tests confirmed that a few of the cytomegalovirus-associated TCR beta chains recognize cytomegalovirus antigens. Compared with the approximately 670-donor mean, donors in an Asian-associated ancestry cluster had fewer N-insertions in productive TCRs, according to a later genetic analysis. The classifier was reported to diagnose cytomegalovirus status with high specificity and sensitivity in both the original cohort and the validation cohort. A cluster of highly shared sequence variants was judged likely to be a technical artifact of the sequencing pipeline. For the cohort, immune exposure information was limited to CMV serostatus. In an earlier analysis of about 550 of the donors, most TCR beta V segments were observed in productive rearrangements about 87% or about 30% of the time, broadly matching IMGT annotations. V-gene and J-gene trimming of TCR beta chains was associated with a missense DCLRE1C variant in a later genetic analysis, and the association was replicated in an independent cohort. A further reported finding was that TCR beta sequences accurately predicted the HLA-A and HLA-B alleles for most subjects in the first cohort. According to the authors, the approach could potentially be generalized to other disease states and immunological phenotypes. While some public TCRs were present in many individuals, most TCR sequences turned up only very rarely across donors. Because HLA typing was unavailable for some donors at each locus, only the typed subset was used in association tests.

Receptors were amplified or captured by the immunoSEQ multiplex PCR assay. The multiplex PCR relied on a mix of 60 forward primers for TCR Vbeta segments and 13 reverse primers for TCR Jbeta segments. Amplification of the CDR3 region of rearranged TCR beta genes was performed with a multiplex PCR assay on genomic DNA. Amplified TCR beta libraries were sequenced as 87-base-pair reads on the Illumina HiSeq System. For the original study's pipeline: A later analysis tallied 70 million to 100 million unique TCR beta chains across the 700 or so repertoires, and roughly 11 million of those chains were shared by two or more donors. Raw reads were error-corrected and collapsed into unique sequences by a nearest-neighbor algorithm in which closely related sequences were merged to remove PCR and sequencing errors. Alignment of CDR3 sequences to IMGT reference sequences was used to assign V, D and J gene segments. For a sequence to be retained, a match of at least six nucleotides to both a V gene segment and a J gene segment was required. A rearrangement counted as productive if the CDR3 had no stop codons and remained in frame with V and J, and every other rearrangement counted as non-productive. CDR3 was defined according to IMGT convention as the region running from the second conserved V-encoded cysteine to the conserved J-encoded phenylalanine. In an earlier analysis of more than 550 of the donors, sequences lacking an unambiguous match to a single V gene segment were excluded. In an earlier analysis of roughly 500 of the donors, V segments were called functional above 56.7% productive rearrangements and were called segregating when the between-donor standard deviation exceeded 5%. A statistical classification framework was built to diagnose cytomegalovirus status from the catalog of TCR beta chain sequences. In a later analysis, V and J genes were assigned by comparing TCR nucleotide sequences against IMGT/GENE-DB human TR gene sequences. Using the TCRdist pipeline, a later analysis assigned CDR3 sequences along with most-parsimonious VDJ recombination scenarios. In a later analysis, each TCR beta chain was defined by its CDR3 amino acid sequence together with its V-gene family, and reads lacking a unique V-gene family were excluded. A later analysis removed 592 highly shared, low-generation-probability nucleotide sequences to deal with suspected cross-contamination and a sequencing artifact. In a later analysis, a clonal expansion index for each public chain was calculated from normalized within-repertoire ranks of inferred template counts. Generation probabilities in a later analysis came from a VDJ recombination model fitted to out-of-frame rearrangements, and those results were checked against IGoR. In a later analysis, hypergeometric tests were used to score TCR-TCR, TCR-HLA and TCR-CMV co-occurrence, with a repertoire-size bias correction applied to TCR pairs. A later analysis estimated false discovery rates by permuting HLA or CMV assignments 20 times. In a later analysis, co-occurring TCRs were grouped using DBSCAN, with TCRdist sequence similarity added in when clustering inside HLA-allele-positive subsets. Repertoires with fewer than 30,000 or more than 120,000 public chains, plus five repertoires with anomalous nucleotide sharing, were excluded from co-occurrence clustering. TCRdb carries this immuneACCESS record with in-frame sequences only. Its versions omit some clonotypes, under half of them owing to an unresolved V gene in the studies checked, with the rest unexplained. V and J calls and clone size are copied from that table; D and trimming were computed from the DNA. The table for this sample lists about 190,000 clones; around 67% of them were counted only once. The ten largest clones capture 3% to 3.5% of the sample.

The cohort comprised under 700 healthy bone marrow donors. At the time of sampling, all cohort members were nominally healthy, though unrecorded immune exposures were likely present. The donor was CMV seropositive and belonged to the group of 250 to 300 seropositive cohort members. Every donor gave a peripheral blood sample, and the peripheral blood mononuclear cells from that sample were used for TCR beta sequencing. Genomic DNA was extracted from the blood cell samples with the Qiagen DNeasy Blood Extraction Kit. This clone is a singleton in its sample. Its antigen is not yet known. Qualities for individual bases were not recorded, and no much larger clone is one base off. CDR1 and CDR2 are read off the germline V gene as MDHEN and SYDVKM. Trimming at the junction amounts to 1 base on V and 6 bases on J, and the germline ends lie 9 bases apart. The CDR3, from cysteine to phenylalanine, totals 13 residues. The entry retains the CDR3 DNA only, 39 bases that are in frame from base 1.

This chain joins TRBV28 to TRBJ1-1, with an unclear D gene assignment. The sequenced sample consisted of PBMCs. The TCR originated in a woman aged 25 to 39 in good health and CMV-seropositive. The CDR3 is CASSLFVAAEAFF. The DNA sequence is as follows: TGTGCCAGCAGTTTATTTGTGGCCGCTGAAGCTTTCTTT.